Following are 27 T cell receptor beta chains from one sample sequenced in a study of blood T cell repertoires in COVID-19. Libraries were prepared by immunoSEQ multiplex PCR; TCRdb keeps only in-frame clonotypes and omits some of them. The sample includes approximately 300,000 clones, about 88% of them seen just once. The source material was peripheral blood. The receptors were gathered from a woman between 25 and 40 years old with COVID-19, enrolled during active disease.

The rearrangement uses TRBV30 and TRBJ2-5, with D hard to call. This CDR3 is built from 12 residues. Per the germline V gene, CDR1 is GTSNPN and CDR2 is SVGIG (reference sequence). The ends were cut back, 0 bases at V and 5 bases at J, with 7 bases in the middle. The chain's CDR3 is CAWSVISETQYF. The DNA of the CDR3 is TGTGCCTGGAGTGTAATCTCCGAGACCCAGTACTTC.

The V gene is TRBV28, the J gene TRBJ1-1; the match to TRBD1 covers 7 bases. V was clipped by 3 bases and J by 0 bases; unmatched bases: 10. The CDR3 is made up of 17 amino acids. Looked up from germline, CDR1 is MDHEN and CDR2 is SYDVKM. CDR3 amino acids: CASSLRQGGYMNTEAFF. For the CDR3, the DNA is TGTGCCAGCAGTTTGAGGCAGGGGGGATATATGAACACTGAAGCTTTCTTT.

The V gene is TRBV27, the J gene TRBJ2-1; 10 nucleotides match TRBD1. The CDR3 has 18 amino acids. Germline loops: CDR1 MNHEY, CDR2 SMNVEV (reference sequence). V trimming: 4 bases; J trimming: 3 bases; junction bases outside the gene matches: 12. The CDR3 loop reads CASSYHFSGTGVYNEQFF. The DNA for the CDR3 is TGTGCCAGCAGTTACCACTTCTCCGGGACAGGGGTCTACAATGAGCAGTTCTTC.

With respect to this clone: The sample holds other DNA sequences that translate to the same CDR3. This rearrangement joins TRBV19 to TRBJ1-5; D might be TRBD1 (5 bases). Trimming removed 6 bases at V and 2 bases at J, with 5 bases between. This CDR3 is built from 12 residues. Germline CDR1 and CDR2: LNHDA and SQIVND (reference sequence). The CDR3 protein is CASRGGNQPQHF. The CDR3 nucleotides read TGTGCCAGTAGAGGGGGCAATCAGCCCCAGCATTTT.

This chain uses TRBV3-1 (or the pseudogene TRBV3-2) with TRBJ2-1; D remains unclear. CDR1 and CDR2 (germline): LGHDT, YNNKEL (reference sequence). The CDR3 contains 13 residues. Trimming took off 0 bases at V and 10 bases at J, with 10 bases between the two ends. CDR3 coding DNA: TGTGCCAGCAGCCAAGATCCGACATACGAGCAGTTCTTC. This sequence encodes CASSQDPTYEQFF.

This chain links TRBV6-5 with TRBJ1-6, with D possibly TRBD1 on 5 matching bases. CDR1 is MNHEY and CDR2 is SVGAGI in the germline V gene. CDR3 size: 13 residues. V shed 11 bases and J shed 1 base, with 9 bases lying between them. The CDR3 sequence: CAVGGSYNSPLHF. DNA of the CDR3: TGTGCCGTGGGGGGGTCCTATAATTCACCCCTCCACTTT.

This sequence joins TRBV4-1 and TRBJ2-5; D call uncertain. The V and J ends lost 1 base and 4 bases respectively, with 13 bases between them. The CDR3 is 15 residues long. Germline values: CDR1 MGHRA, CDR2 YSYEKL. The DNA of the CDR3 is TGCGCCAGCAGCCAAGGACTGACCTGGATAGAGACCCAGTACTTC. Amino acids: CASSQGLTWIETQYF.

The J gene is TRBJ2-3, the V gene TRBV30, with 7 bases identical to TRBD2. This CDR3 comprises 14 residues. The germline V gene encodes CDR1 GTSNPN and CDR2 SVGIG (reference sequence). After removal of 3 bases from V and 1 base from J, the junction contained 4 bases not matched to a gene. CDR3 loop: CAWRAGSGTDTQYF. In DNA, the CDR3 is TGTGCCTGGAGAGCGGGAAGCGGCACAGATACGCAGTATTTT.

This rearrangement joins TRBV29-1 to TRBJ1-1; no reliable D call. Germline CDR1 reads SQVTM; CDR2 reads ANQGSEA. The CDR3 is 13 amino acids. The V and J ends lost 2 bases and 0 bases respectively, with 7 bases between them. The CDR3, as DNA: TGCAGCGTTGAACCCAGGATGAACACTGAAGCTTTCTTT. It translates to CSVEPRMNTEAFF.

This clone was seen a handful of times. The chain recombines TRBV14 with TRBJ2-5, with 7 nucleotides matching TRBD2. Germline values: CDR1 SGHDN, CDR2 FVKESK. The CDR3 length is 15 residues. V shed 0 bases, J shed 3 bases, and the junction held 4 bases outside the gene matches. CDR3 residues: CASSQDASGEETQYF. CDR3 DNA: TGTGCCAGCAGCCAAGATGCGAGCGGGGAAGAGACCCAGTACTTC.

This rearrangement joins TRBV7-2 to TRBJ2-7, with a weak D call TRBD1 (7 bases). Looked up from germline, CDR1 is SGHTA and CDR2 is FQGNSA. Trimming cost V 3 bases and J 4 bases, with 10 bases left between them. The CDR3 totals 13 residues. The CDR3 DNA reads TGTGCCAGCAGCTTCAGGGGGAGGTACGAGCAGTACTTC. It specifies CASSFRGRYEQYF.

CDR3 sequence: CASGDQRGGETQYF. The CDR3 bases are TGCGCCAGCGGCGACCAGAGAGGTGGAGAGACCCAGTACTTC. The genes are TRBV5-1 and TRBJ2-5; D ambiguous. The CDR3 has 14 amino acids. Germline V CDR1 and CDR2: SGHRS, YFSETQ. Trimming took off 7 bases at V and 4 bases at J, with 17 bases between the two ends.

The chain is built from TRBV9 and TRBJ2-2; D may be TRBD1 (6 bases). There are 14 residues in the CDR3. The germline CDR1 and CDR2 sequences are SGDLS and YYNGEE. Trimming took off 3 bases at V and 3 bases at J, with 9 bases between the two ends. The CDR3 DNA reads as TGTGCCAGCAGCGCGGGACACGACACCGGGGAGCTGTTTTTT. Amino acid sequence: CASSAGHDTGELFF. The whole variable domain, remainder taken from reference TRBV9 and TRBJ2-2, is DSGVTQTPKHLITATGQRVTLRCSPRSGDLSVYWYQQSLDQGLQFLIQYYNGEERAKGNILERFSAQQFPDLHSELNLSSLELGDSALYFCASSAGHDTGELFFGEGSRLTVL.

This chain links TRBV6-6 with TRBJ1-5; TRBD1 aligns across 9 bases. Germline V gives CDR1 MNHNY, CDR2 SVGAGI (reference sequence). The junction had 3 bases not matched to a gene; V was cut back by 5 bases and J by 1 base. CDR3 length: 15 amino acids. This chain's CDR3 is CASSGQGSSNQPQHF. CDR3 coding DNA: TGTGCCAGCAGTGGACAGGGGAGCAGCAATCAGCCCCAGCATTTT.

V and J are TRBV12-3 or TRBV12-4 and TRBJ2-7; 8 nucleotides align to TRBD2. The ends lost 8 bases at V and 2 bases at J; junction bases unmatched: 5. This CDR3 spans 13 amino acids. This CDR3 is CASGLSGTYEQYF. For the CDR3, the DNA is TGTGCCAGCGGACTTAGCGGGACCTACGAGCAGTACTTC.

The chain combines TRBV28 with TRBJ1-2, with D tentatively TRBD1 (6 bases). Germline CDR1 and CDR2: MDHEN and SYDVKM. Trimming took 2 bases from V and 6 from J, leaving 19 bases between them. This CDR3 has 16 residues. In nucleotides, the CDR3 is TGTGCCAGCAGTTTACTATATTTACAGGGAACGGATGGCTACACCTTC. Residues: CASSLLYLQGTDGYTF.

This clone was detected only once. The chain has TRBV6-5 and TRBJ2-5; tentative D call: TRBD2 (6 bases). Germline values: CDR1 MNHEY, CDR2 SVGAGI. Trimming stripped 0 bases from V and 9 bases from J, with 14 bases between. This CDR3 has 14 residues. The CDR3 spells CASSYSRRTGAQYF. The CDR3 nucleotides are TGTGCCAGCAGTTACTCGAGACGGACGGGGGCCCAGTACTTC.

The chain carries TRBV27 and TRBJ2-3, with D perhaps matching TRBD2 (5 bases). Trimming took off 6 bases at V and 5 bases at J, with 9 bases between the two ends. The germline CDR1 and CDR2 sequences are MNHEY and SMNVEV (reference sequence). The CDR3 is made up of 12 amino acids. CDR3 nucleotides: TGTGCCAGCAGCCGTGGGAGAGATACGCAGTATTTT. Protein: CASSRGRDTQYF.

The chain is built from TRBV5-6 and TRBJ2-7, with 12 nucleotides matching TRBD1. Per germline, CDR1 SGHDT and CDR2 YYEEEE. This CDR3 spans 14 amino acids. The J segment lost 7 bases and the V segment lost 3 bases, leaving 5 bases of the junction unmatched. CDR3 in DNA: TGTGCCAGCAGCTGGGGACAGGGGGCAGAGGAGCAGTACTTC. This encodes CASSWGQGAEEQYF.

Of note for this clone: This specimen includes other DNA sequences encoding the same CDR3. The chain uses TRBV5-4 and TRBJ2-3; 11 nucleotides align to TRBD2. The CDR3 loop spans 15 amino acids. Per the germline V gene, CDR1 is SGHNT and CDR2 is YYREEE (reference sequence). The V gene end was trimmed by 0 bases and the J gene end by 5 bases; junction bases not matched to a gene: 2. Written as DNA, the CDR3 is TGTGCCAGCAGCTTGGGCCTAGCGGGAGGAGATACGCAGTATTTT. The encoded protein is CASSLGLAGGDTQYF. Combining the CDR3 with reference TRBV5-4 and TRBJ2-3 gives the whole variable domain ETGVTQSPTHLIKTRGQQVTLRCSSQSGHNTVSWYQQALGQGPQFIFQYYREEENGRGNFPPRFSGLQFPNYSSELNVNALELDDSALYLCASSLGLAGGDTQYFGPGTRLTVL.

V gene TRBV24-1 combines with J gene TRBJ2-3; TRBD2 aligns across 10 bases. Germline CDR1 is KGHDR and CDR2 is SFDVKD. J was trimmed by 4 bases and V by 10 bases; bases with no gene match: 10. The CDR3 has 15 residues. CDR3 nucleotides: TGTGCCACGAAAGGGACTAGCGCTCATTCAGATACGCAGTATTTT. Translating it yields CATKGTSAHSDTQYF.

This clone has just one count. CDR3 residues: CASSGRVTGFAALHF. DNA of the CDR3: TGTGCCAGCAGCGGCCGAGTGACGGGATTTGCGGCCCTCCACTTT. The V call is TRBV6-6, the J call TRBJ1-6; D unresolved. This CDR3 has 15 amino acids. V was pared by 6 bases and J by 14 bases, with 23 bases between. CDR1 MNHNY and CDR2 SVGAGI come from the germline V gene (reference sequence).

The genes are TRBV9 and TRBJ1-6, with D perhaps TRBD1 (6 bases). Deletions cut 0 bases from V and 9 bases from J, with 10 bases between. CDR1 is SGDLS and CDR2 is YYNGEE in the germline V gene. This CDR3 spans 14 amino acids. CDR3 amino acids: CASSVGGQGSPLHF. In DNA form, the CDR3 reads TGTGCCAGCAGCGTAGGGGGGCAGGGTTCACCCCTCCACTTT.

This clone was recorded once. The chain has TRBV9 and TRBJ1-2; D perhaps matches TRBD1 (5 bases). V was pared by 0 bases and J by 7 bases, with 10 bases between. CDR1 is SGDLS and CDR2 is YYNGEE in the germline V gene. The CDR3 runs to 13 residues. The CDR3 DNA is TGTGCCAGCAGCGTAGAGGGGTCTTCTGGCTACACCTTC. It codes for CASSVEGSSGYTF.

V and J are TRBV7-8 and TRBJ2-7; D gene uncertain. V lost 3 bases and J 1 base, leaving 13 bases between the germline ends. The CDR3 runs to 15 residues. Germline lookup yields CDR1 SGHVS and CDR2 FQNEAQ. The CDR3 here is CASSLGRTASYEQYF. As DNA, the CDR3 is TGTGCCAGCAGCTTGGGCCGTACGGCATCCTACGAGCAGTACTTC.

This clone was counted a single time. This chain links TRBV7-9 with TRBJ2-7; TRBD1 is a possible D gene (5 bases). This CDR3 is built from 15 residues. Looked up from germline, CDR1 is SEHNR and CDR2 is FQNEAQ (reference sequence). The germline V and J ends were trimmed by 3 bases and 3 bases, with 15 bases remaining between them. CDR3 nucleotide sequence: TGTGCCAGCAGCTTGACAGCAACGGCGATCTACGAGCAGTACTTC. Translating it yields CASSLTATAIYEQYF.

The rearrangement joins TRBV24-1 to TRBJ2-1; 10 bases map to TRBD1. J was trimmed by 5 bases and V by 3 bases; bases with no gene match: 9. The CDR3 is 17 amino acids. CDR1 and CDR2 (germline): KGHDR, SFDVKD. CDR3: CATSDPRGQGLDNEQFF. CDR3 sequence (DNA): TGTGCCACCAGTGATCCGAGGGGACAGGGGCTGGACAATGAGCAGTTCTTC.